The 16 T cell receptor beta chains below all came from one sample that was sequenced in a study of OX40 agonist ivuxolimab in advanced cancers. Profiling relied on immunoSEQ multiplex PCR, and the TCRdb table lists in-frame clones only, not all of them. The sample holds 75,000 to 100,000 clones, roughly nine tenths seen once. This specimen consisted of CD4+ or CD8+ T cells sorted from blood, obtained in a trial of the OX40 agonist ivuxolimab. The receptors derive from an adult with an advanced solid tumor such as melanoma, head and neck, liver or kidney cancer.

V gene TRBV27 combines with J gene TRBJ2-7, with 8 bases identical to TRBD1. The CDR3 sequence is 14 residues long. Germline V CDR1 and CDR2: MNHEY, SMNVEV (reference sequence). J gave up 2 bases and V 6 bases, and 6 bases lay outside the gene matches. This CDR3 is CASSGTGATYEQYF. In DNA form, the CDR3 reads TGTGCCAGCAGCGGGACAGGTGCGACCTACGAGCAGTACTTC.

V is TRBV12-2 and J is TRBJ2-4; TRBD1 is the table's D call and was not checked against the DNA. TRBV12-2 corresponds to a pseudogene. The CDR3 covers 18 residues. CDR3 protein: CASRPGHRDMGPKNIQYF. For the CDR3, the DNA is TGTGCAAGTCGCCCCGGCCACCGGGACATGGGACCCAAAAACATTCAGTACTTC.

The rearrangement uses TRBV6-5 and TRBJ1-1, with D uncertain. Trimming cost V 5 bases and J 3 bases, with 10 bases left between them. The CDR3 is 13 residues long. Germline V gives CDR1 MNHEY, CDR2 SVGAGI. The CDR3 protein is CASSINWDTEAFF. CDR3 sequence (DNA): TGTGCCAGCAGTATCAACTGGGACACTGAAGCTTTCTTT.

This CDR3 reads CASRPTGSAGNTIYF. CDR3 nucleotides: TGTGCCAGCAGACCCACAGGGAGCGCTGGAAACACCATATATTTT. The rearrangement joins TRBV6-5 to TRBJ1-3; D possibly corresponds to TRBD1 (6 bases). This CDR3 comprises 15 residues. Germline V gives CDR1 MNHEY, CDR2 SVGAGI. Trimming stripped 6 bases from V and 2 bases from J, with 14 bases between.

This clone appeared once. The chain couples TRBV6-5 to TRBJ2-1; the match to TRBD1 covers 7 bases. CDR1 and CDR2 from the germline V gene are MNHEY and SVGAGI. After removal of 0 bases from V and 5 bases from J, the junction contained 1 base not matched to a gene. This CDR3 is built from 14 residues. Here the CDR3 reads CASSYSTGNNEQFF. The CDR3 nucleotides read TGTGCCAGCAGTTACTCGACAGGGAACAATGAGCAGTTCTTC.

The chain employs TRBV7-8 and TRBJ1-5; D not resolved. The V gene's germline CDR1 is SGHVS and CDR2 FQNEAQ. V was clipped by 0 bases and J by 3 bases, with 12 bases between them. The CDR3 totals 16 residues. CDR3 residues: CASSLAQILDNQPQHF. As DNA, the CDR3 is TGTGCCAGCAGCTTAGCGCAAATACTTGACAATCAGCCCCAGCATTTT.

In this sample, this clone turned up once. The rearrangement uses TRBV6-5 and TRBJ1-4; the D gene is possibly TRBD1 (5 bases). V shed 4 bases and J shed 11 bases, with 8 bases lying between them. The CDR3 spans 11 residues. Germline CDR1 and CDR2: MNHEY and SVGAGI. The CDR3 coding sequence is TGTGCCAGCAGTTTTCAGGGTAAACTGTTTTTT. This sequence encodes CASSFQGKLFF.

The V and J genes are TRBV11-2 and TRBJ2-2; TRBD2 agrees at 10 bases. This CDR3 spans 15 amino acids. V shed 5 bases and J 5 bases; nucleotides not matched to a gene: 5. Germline V gene sequence: CDR1 SGHAT, CDR2 FQNNGV. The CDR3 loop reads CASSRPSGRTGELFF. The CDR3 DNA reads as TGTGCCAGCAGCCGACCTAGCGGGAGAACCGGGGAGCTGTTTTTT. The full variable domain, in which reference TRBV11-2 and TRBJ2-2 provide the parts outside the CDR3, is EAGVAQSPRYKIIEKRQSVAFWCNPISGHATLYWYQQILGQGPKLLIQFQNNGVVDDSQLPKDRFSAERLKGVDSTLKIQPAKLEDSAVYLCASSRPSGRTGELFFGEGSRLTVL.

This clone was found once. This rearrangement joins TRBV4-3 to TRBJ2-7; D perhaps matches TRBD2 (6 bases). Germline CDR1 is LGHNA and CDR2 is YSLEER. CDR3 length: 13 residues. Trimming stripped 4 bases from V and 6 bases from J, with 13 bases between. In DNA form, the CDR3 reads TGCGCCAGCAGCCGGGAGGCAGGCCGCGAGCAGTACTTC. As protein: CASSREAGREQYF.

The rearrangement links TRBV6-5 to TRBJ1-1; D is uncertain. Germline-derived CDR1 and CDR2 are MNHEY and SVGAGI. CDR3 length: 12 amino acids. V lost 5 bases and J 1 base, leaving 5 bases between the germline ends. The CDR3 DNA reads as TGTGCCAGCAGTAGCTGGAACACTGAAGCTTTCTTT. Its protein product is CASSSWNTEAFF.

The J gene is TRBJ2-5, the V gene TRBV18; no clear D. V lost 0 bases and J 2 bases, leaving 13 bases between the germline ends. Germline loops: CDR1 KGHSH, CDR2 LQKENI. The CDR3 spans 16 residues. The CDR3 reads CASSPPGSDLQETQYF. In DNA, the CDR3 is TGTGCCAGCTCACCACCCGGGTCCGATCTACAAGAGACCCAGTACTTC.

The rearrangement links TRBV11-2 to TRBJ2-7, with TRBD1 identical over 8 bases. From germline, CDR1 is SGHAT and CDR2 FQNNGV. The V and J ends lost 2 bases and 3 bases, in that order; junction bases with no gene match: 6. This CDR3 spans 15 amino acids. CDR3 nucleotides: TGTGCCAGCAGCTTAAGCAGGGGGCCTCGCTACGAGCAGTACTTC. It translates to CASSLSRGPRYEQYF.

The rearrangement uses TRBV7-8 and TRBJ2-5; the D gene is possibly TRBD2 (7 bases). The CDR3 covers 14 residues. The germline V gene encodes CDR1 SGHVS and CDR2 FQNEAQ. V lost 1 base and J lost 4, with 10 bases in between. In DNA, the CDR3 is TGTGCCAGCAGCTTAGGGGGGGGCCGAGAGACCCAGTACTTC. Its translation is CASSLGGGRETQYF.

The chain combines TRBV5-4 with TRBJ2-1, with 7 bases matching TRBD2. This CDR3 region has 16 residues. V shed 0 bases, J shed 0 bases, and the junction held 3 bases outside the gene matches. The germline CDR1 and CDR2 sequences are SGHNT and YYREEE (reference sequence). Here the CDR3 DNA reads TGTGCCAGCAGCTTGGACGGGGGGTACTCCTACAATGAGCAGTTCTTC. It is translated as CASSLDGGYSYNEQFF. Full variable domain (outside the CDR3, taken from reference TRBV5-4 and TRBJ2-1): ETGVTQSPTHLIKTRGQQVTLRCSSQSGHNTVSWYQQALGQGPQFIFQYYREEENGRGNFPPRFSGLQFPNYSSELNVNALELDDSALYLCASSLDGGYSYNEQFFGPGTRLTVL.

The count of this clone is one. The J gene is TRBJ1-3, the V gene TRBV11-3; maybe TRBD1 (5 bases). In germline, CDR1 is SGHNT, CDR2 YENEEA. The CDR3 is made up of 13 amino acids. The V gene lost 9 bases and the J gene lost 2 bases, with 11 bases spanning the gap. The CDR3 region is CASEGWPGNTIYF. The CDR3 DNA reads TGTGCCAGTGAGGGGTGGCCTGGAAACACCATATATTTT.

The genes are TRBV6-5 and TRBJ2-2; D gene uncertain. Germline V gene sequence: CDR1 MNHEY, CDR2 SVGAGI. CDR3 length: 13 amino acids. The V gene lost 7 bases and the J gene lost 0 bases, with 6 bases spanning the gap. DNA of the CDR3: TGTGCCAGCACACATCCGAACACCGGGGAGCTGTTTTTT. Amino acid sequence: CASTHPNTGELFF.